The rows below give T cell receptor beta chains drawn from one sample of a study of OX40 agonist ivuxolimab in advanced cancers. The table came from immunoSEQ multiplex PCR; TCRdb's copy has only in-frame clones and leaves some out. The sample holds some 18,000 clones, approximately 82% seen once. The sequencing used CD4+ or CD8+ T cells sorted from blood, collected in a trial of the OX40 agonist ivuxolimab. These receptors were taken from an adult with an advanced solid tumor such as melanoma, head and neck, liver or kidney cancer. Both conserved end residues are part of each CDR3. A D gene is named only where the DNA matches it firmly. Clone sizes are given selectively: once, few, many, or a class where the clone is expanded.

j_call | v_call | clone_size | d_call | cdr3_aa | cdr3_nt
TRBJ1-2 | TRBV4-1 | . | TRBD1 | CASSLTGGVPLAGYTF | TGCGCCAGTAGCTTGACAGGGGGCGTCCCTTTGGCTGGCTACACCTTC
TRBJ2-1 | TRBV27 | . | . | CASSLLAPSYNEQFF | TGTGCCAGCAGTTTACTAGCACCCTCCTACAATGAGCAGTTCTTC
TRBJ2-3 | TRBV9 | . | TRBD2 | CASSVGGSGRTDTQYF | TGTGCCAGCAGCGTAGGAGGTAGCGGGAGAACAGATACGCAGTATTTT
TRBJ2-1 | TRBV11-1 | few | . | CASSLGGSQVGEQFF | TGTGCCAGCAGCTTAGGAGGATCCCAGGTGGGTGAGCAGTTCTTC
TRBJ2-1 | TRBV4-2 | . | TRBD1 | CASSQDGGQANNEQFF | TGTGCCAGCAGCCAAGATGGGGGACAGGCGAACAATGAGCAGTTCTTC
TRBJ1-2 | TRBV10-3 | . | TRBD1 | CAISDPTGGRYGYTF | TGTGCCATCAGTGATCCGACAGGGGGTCGCTATGGCTACACCTTC
TRBJ2-1 | TRBV29-1 | . | TRBD1 | CSVGTRDRTYNEQFF | TGCAGCGTGGGGACACGGGACAGGACTTACAATGAGCAGTTCTTC
TRBJ2-2 | TRBV14 | . | . | CASSQVGREFTGELFF | TGTGCCAGCAGCCAAGTGGGTCGGGAGTTCACCGGGGAGCTGTTTTTT
TRBJ2-7 | TRBV5-1 | . | TRBD1 | CASSLGTGYEQYF | TGCGCCAGCAGCTTGGGGACAGGCTACGAGCAGTACTTC
TRBJ2-7 | TRBV6-5 | once | . | CASTHGRERYEQYF | TGTGCCAGCACCCATGGGCGGGAACGCTACGAGCAGTACTTC
TRBJ2-7 | TRBV5-1 | . | . | CASSSSYEQYF | TGCGCCAGCAGCTCCTCCTACGAGCAGTACTTC
TRBJ2-3 | TRBV7-9 | . | . | CASSLAAYTQYF | TGTGCCAGCAGCTTAGCAGCCTATACGCAGTATTTT
TRBJ2-7 | TRBV7-9 | . | . | CASSSAGLGSYEQYF | TGTGCCAGCAGCTCGGCGGGCCTGGGGTCCTACGAGCAGTACTTC
TRBJ2-1 | TRBV19 | . | TRBD2 | CASKRDSYNEQFF | TGTGCCAGCAAGCGGGACTCCTACAATGAGCAGTTCTTC
TRBJ1-1 | TRBV5-6 | . | . | CASSLRGRNTEAFF | TGTGCCAGCAGCTTGCGAGGGCGTAACACTGAAGCTTTCTTT
TRBJ2-1 | TRBV28 | . | . | CASSLKRSGRHLSYNEQFF | TGTGCCAGCAGTCTAAAGCGGTCAGGGAGGCACCTTTCCTACAATGAGCAGTTCTTC
TRBJ1-3 | TRBV4-1 | . | TRBD1 | CASSQDSWDRGNTIYF | TGCGCCAGCAGCCAAGATAGTTGGGACAGGGGGAACACCATATATTTT
TRBJ2-7 | TRBV5-4 | . | TRBD1 | CASSSGTGVTYEQYF | TGTGCCAGCAGCTCGGGGACAGGGGTCACCTACGAGCAGTACTTC
TRBJ2-7 | TRBV10-1 | . | TRBD2 | CASSAGRAWEQYF | TGCGCCAGCAGTGCCGGGAGGGCATGGGAGCAGTACTTC
TRBJ2-5 | TRBV5-5 | . | . | CASSLGSGLLGTQYF | TGTGCCAGCAGCTTGGGCAGCGGGCTCTTGGGGACCCAGTACTTC
TRBJ2-1 | TRBV10-2 | medium-sized | TRBD2 | CASSEASGSSYNEQFF | TGCGCCAGCAGTGAGGCTAGCGGGAGCTCCTACAATGAGCAGTTCTTC
TRBJ2-4 | TRBV27 | . | . | CASSLIGPLAKNIQYF | TGTGCCAGCAGTTTAATTGGTCCTCTAGCCAAAAACATTCAGTACTTC
TRBJ2-3 | TRBV10-2 | . | . | CASRTPSTDTQYF | TGCGCCAGCAGGACTCCCAGCACAGATACGCAGTATTTT
TRBJ1-1 | TRBV5-6 | . | TRBD1 | CASSLGTGDTEAFF | TGTGCCAGCAGCTTGGGGACAGGGGACACTGAAGCTTTCTTT